What follows is one TCR beta chain and its context. Libraries were prepared by immunoSEQ multiplex PCR; TCRdb keeps only in-frame clonotypes and omits some of them. Of under 500,000 clones listed, around 89% are singletons. This sample was taken from a study of blood T cell repertoires in COVID-19. Membership in each cohort depended on participant-reported clinical history. The CDR3 has 14 residues. The V and J ends lost 2 bases and 5 bases respectively, with 12 bases between them. Germline CDR1 KGHSH, CDR2 LQKENI. This sequence originates from a young man who had recovered from COVID-19. The chain combines TRBV18 with TRBJ2-5; maybe TRBD1 (5 bases). Sequencing was performed on PBMCs or T cells enriched from blood (not recorded which). CDR3 coding DNA: TGTGCCAGCTCACCAGGCGCAGGGCGGGAGACCCAGTACTTC. Translated, it gives CASSPGAGRETQYF.